This T cell receptor beta chain derives from a study of post-analysis software for immune sequencing data. At the level of the study: There were relapsing-remitting, secondary progressive and progressive-relapsing multiple sclerosis among the disease courses included.

TCR beta cDNA libraries had unique molecular identifiers. T cells, about 0.95 to 11 million of them, yielded approximately 500,000 cDNA molecules. MiXCR, run by TCRdb on the PCR reads, gives a single entry per CDR3 protein. The table records 600,000 to 700,000 distinct CDR3 sequences, approximately 60% of them present only once. As for this clonotype: Its specificity is not known.

Study-wide findings and caveats: Strong co-clustering by F measure linked samples that shared a preparation batch. Five or six TRBV segments, TRBV5-6, TRBV5-1 and TRBV20-1 among them, were found more frequent in patients than controls. Normalized Chao1 diversity was significantly reduced in patients versus controls.

V gave up 3 bases and J gave up 2 bases; unmatched junction bases: 6. The germline V gene encodes CDR1 SGHVS and CDR2 FQNEAQ. The CDR3 has 15 amino acids. V and J are TRBV7-8 and TRBJ2-5; 7 bases are shared with TRBD2. This sequence was found in a girl aged 2 to 10 with multiple sclerosis. Sequencing was done on a sample of blood. As DNA, the CDR3 is TGTGCCAGCAGCTTTGAGCGGGACCTGCAAGAGACCCAGTACTTC. It is translated as CASSFERDLQETQYF.